This entry is about one T cell receptor beta chain. Its matching antigen is unknown. The table came from immunoSEQ multiplex PCR; TCRdb's copy has only in-frame clones and leaves some out. The sample lists a few thousand clones, roughly 55% occurring once. The data were obtained in a study of tumor-infiltrating lymphocytes in localized non-small cell lung cancer. In the study overall: Tumor tissue and non-adjacent uninvolved lung came from each patient.

Study-level results: Available tissue quantity limited TCR sequencing to a patient subset. TCRbeta sequencing showed higher T cell infiltration in tumors than uninvolved lung. Different pieces of the same tissue went to different assays, confounding technical variation with intratumor heterogeneity.

Trimming pared 2 bases from V and 2 bases from J, leaving 15 bases between. This CDR3 has 15 amino acids. Germline assignment: CDR1 GTSNPN and CDR2 SVGIG (reference sequence). The receptor was derived from a human donor with non-small cell lung cancer. The specimen sequenced was uninvolved lung tissue not adjacent to the tumor. V gene TRBV30 combines with J gene TRBJ1-1; perhaps TRBD1 as D (5 bases). CDR3 nucleotides: TGTGCCTGGAGTTCTTGGGGAGGGGTTAACACTGAAGCTTTCTTT. This translates into CAWSSWGGVNTEAFF.